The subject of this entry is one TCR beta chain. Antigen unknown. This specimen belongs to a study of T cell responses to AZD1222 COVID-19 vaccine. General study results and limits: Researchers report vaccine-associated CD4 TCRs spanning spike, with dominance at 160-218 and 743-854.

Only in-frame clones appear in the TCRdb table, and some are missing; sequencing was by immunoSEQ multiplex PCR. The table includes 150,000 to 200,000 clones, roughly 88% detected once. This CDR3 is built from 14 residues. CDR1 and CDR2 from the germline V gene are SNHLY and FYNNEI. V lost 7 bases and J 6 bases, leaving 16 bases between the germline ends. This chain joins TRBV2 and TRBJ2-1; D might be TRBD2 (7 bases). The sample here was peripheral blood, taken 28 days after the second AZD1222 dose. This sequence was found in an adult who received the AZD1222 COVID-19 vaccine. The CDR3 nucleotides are TGTGCCAGCAAGGGGGGGGGCCGCGCCAATGAGCAGTTCTTC. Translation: CASKGGGRANEQFF.